The clone carrying this T cell receptor (beta chain) was recorded at least ten times. The CDR3 runs 15 residues. V shed 0 bases, J shed 4 bases, and the junction held 4 bases outside the gene matches. Germline CDR1 and CDR2: LNHNV and YYDKDF (reference sequence). The data were obtained in a study of neurological immune-mediated disorders. Synthesis of cDNA was performed by 5'RACE using 10-nucleotide random UMIs. Every sequencing run produced over 200 million TCR-beta sequences that came from 15-18 subjects. TCRdb re-called the 5' RACE reads with MiXCR, one entry per CDR3 protein. The repertoire holds more than 50,000 distinct CDR3 sequences, around 10% seen once, with approximately 1.8% in the top ten. The study drew its healthy controls from blood bank volunteers in Maryland, USA.

Input material: PBMCs. The sequence came from a man in his 60s in good health. The chain recombines TRBV15 with TRBJ2-5; TRBD2 matches at 8 bases. Here the CDR3 reads CATSRDFTSGETQYF. CDR3 in DNA: TGTGCCACCAGCAGAGATTTTACTAGCGGAGAGACCCAGTACTTC.